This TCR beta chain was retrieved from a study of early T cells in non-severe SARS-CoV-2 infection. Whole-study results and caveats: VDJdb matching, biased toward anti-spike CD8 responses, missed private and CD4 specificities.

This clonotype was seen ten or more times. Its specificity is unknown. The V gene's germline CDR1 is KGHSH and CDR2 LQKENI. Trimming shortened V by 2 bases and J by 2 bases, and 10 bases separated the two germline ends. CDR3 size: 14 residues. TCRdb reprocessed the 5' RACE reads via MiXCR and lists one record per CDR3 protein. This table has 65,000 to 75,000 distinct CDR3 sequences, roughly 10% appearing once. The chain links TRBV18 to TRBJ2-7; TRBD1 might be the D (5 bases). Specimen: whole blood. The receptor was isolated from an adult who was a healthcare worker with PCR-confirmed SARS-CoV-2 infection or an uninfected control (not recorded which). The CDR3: CASSPSRATYEQYF. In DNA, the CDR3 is TGTGCCAGCTCACCAAGCAGGGCTACCTACGAGCAGTACTTC. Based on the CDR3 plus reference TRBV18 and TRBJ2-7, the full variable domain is NAGVMQNPRHLVRRRGQEARLRCSPMKGHSHVYWYRQLPEEGLKFMVYLQKENIIDESGMPKERFSAEFPKEGPSILRIQQVVRGDSAAYFCASSPSRATYEQYFGPGTRLTVT.